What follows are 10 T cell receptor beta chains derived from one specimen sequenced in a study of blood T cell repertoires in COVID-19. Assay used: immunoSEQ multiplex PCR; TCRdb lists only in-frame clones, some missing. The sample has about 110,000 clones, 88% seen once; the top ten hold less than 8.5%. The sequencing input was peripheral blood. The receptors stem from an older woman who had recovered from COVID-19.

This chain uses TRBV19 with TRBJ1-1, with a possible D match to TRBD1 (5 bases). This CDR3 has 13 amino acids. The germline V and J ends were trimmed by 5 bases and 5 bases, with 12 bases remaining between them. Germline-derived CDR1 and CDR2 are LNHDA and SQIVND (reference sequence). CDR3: CASSLSRVTEAFF. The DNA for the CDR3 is TGTGCCAGTAGTCTCTCCAGGGTGACTGAAGCTTTCTTT.

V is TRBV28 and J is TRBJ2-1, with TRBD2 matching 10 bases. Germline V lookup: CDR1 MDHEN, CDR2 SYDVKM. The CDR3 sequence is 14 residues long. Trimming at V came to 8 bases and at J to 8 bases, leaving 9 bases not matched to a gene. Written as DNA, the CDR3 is TGTGCCAGCGGGAGCGGGGGGGCCGAGGATGAGCAGTTCTTC. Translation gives CASGSGGAEDEQFF. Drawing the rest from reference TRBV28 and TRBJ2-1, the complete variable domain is DVKVTQSSRYLVKRTGEKVFLECVQDMDHENMFWYRQDPGLGLRLIYFSYDVKMKEKGDIPEGYSVSREKKERFSLILESASTNQTSMYLCASGSGGAEDEQFFGPGTRLTVL.

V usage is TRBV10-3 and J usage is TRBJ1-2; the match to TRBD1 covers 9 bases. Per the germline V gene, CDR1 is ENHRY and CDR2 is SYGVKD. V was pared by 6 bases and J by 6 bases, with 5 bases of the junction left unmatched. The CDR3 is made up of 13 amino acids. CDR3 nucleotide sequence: TGTGCCATCAGACCAAGGACAGGGGATGGCTACACCTTC. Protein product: CAIRPRTGDGYTF.

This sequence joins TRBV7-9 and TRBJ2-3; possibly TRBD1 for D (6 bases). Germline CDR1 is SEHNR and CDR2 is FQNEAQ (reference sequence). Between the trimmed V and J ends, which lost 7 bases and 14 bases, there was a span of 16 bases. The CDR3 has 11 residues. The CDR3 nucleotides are TGTGCCAGCACCCTAGGGGGTTATTGGTATTTT. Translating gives CASTLGGYWYF.

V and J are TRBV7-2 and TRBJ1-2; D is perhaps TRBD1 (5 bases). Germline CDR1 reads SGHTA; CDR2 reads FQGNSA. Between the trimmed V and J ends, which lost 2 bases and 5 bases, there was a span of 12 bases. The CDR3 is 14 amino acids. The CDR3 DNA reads TGTGCCAGCAGCTTATTATCGGGGGATTATGGCTACACCTTC. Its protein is CASSLLSGDYGYTF.

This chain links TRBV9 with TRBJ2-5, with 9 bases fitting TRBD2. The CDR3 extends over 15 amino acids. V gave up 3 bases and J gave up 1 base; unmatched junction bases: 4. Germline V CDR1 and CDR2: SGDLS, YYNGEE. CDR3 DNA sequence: TGTGCCAGCAGCGCTAGCGGGGAGTCCCAAGAGACCCAGTACTTC. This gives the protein CASSASGESQETQYF.

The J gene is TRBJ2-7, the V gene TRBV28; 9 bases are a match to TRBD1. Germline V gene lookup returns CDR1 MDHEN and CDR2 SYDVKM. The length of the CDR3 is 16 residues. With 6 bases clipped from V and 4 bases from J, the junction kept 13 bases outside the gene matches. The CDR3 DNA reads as TGTGCCAGCAGACGCGGTCACGGGACAGGGAAGTACGAGCAGTACTTC. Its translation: CASRRGHGTGKYEQYF.

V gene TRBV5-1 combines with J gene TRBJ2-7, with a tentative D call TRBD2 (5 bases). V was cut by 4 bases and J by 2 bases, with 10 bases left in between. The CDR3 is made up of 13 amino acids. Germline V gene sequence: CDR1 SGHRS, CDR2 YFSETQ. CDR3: CASSRTGAYEQYF. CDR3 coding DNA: TGCGCCAGCAGCCGGACTGGGGCCTACGAGCAGTACTTC.

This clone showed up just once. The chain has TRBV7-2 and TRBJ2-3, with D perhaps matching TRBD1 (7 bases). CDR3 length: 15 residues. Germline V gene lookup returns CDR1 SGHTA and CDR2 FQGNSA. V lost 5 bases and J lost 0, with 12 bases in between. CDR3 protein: CASSPRGASTDTQYF. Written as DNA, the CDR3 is TGTGCCAGCAGCCCCAGGGGGGCTAGCACAGATACGCAGTATTTT.

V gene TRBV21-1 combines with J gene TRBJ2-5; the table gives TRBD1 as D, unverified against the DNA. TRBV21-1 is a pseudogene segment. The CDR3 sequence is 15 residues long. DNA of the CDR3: TGTGCCAGCAGCTTTCGGACAGGGGTAACAGAGACCCAGTACTTC. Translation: CASSFRTGVTETQYF.